These 6 T cell receptor beta chains came from one sample sequenced in a study of blood T cell repertoires in COVID-19 (dated by TCRdb to 2020 to 2022). Receptor libraries were prepared by the immunoSEQ multiplex PCR assay. TCRdb carries this immuneACCESS record with in-frame sequences only. Its versions omit some clonotypes, under half of them owing to an unresolved V gene in the studies checked, with the rest unexplained. The sample profile shows about 43,000 clones; about nine tenths of them were found once. Around 10% of the sample belongs to the ten largest clones. Sequenced: peripheral blood. The receptor set was obtained from a human donor in a cohort sampled during active COVID-19.

Only a few counts were recorded for this clone. This chain links TRBV2 with TRBJ2-1; TRBD2 matches at 7 bases. Germline V CDR1 and CDR2: SNHLY, FYNNEI. The ends lost 6 bases at V and 4 bases at J; junction bases unmatched: 15. The CDR3 has 17 residues. CDR3 in amino acids: CASRYSPLGGIYNEQFF. The CDR3 DNA follows: TGTGCCAGCAGGTATTCTCCCTTGGGGGGGATTTACAATGAGCAGTTCTTC.

This chain connects TRBV7-3 to TRBJ2-3; no clear D gene. CDR1 is SGHTA and CDR2 is FQGTGA in the germline V gene. Deletions cut 1 base from V and 4 bases from J, with 9 bases between. This CDR3 contains 14 residues. The CDR3 DNA follows: TGTGCCAGCAGCTTAATACCTAGGTCAGATACGCAGTATTTT. Translating gives CASSLIPRSDTQYF.

The chain uses TRBV9 and TRBJ1-2; TRBD1 matches at 7 bases. Trimming removed 2 bases from V and 5 bases from J; junction bases left unmatched: 9. The CDR3 has 15 residues. Germline assignment: CDR1 SGDLS and CDR2 YYNGEE. As DNA, the CDR3 is TGTGCCAGCAGCGTGCGGGACAGCCGAGCGTATGGCTACACCTTC. It yields the protein CASSVRDSRAYGYTF.

V and J are TRBV7-3 and TRBJ2-3; perhaps TRBD2 as D (7 bases). The CDR3 has 15 residues. Germline-derived CDR1 and CDR2 are SGHTA and FQGTGA. With 4 bases removed from V and 4 bases from J, the gap between germline ends came to 15 bases. CDR3 amino acids: CASSYGRGQADTQYF. CDR3 coding DNA: TGTGCCAGCAGCTATGGGCGGGGGCAGGCAGATACGCAGTATTTT.

The V gene is TRBV7-8, the J gene TRBJ2-3; perhaps TRBD1 as D (6 bases). The germline V gene has CDR1 SGHVS and CDR2 FQNEAQ. V lost 0 bases and J lost 0, with 13 bases in between. This CDR3 has 17 amino acids. The CDR3 DNA reads as TGTGCCAGCAGCTTAGCGGGACACCCTTCTAGCACAGATACGCAGTATTTT. Translating it yields CASSLAGHPSSTDTQYF.

This clone was seen a handful of times. The chain uses TRBV19 and TRBJ2-5; D call uncertain. There are 13 residues in the CDR3. Germline CDR1 reads LNHDA; CDR2 reads SQIVND (reference sequence). Trimming removed 5 bases at V and 5 bases at J, with 12 bases between. The CDR3 spells CASSPTQYETQYF. The CDR3 DNA reads TGTGCCAGTAGTCCAACGCAGTATGAGACCCAGTACTTC.